The sequence of this T cell receptor (beta chain) was determined in a study of CD8 T cells in ankylosing spondylitis. Molecular-barcoded quantitative 5'-RACE produced these TCR beta libraries. MiXCR, applied by TCRdb to the 5' RACE reads, yields one record per CDR3 protein. The sample yields fewer than 250,000 distinct CDR3 sequences, about 10% seen once. This CDR3 region has 17 residues. The V end lost 0 bases, the J end lost 1 base, and 12 bases lay between the germline ends. CDR1 and CDR2 from the germline V gene are KGHDR and SFDVKD. This clonotype has ten or more counts. The chain recombines TRBV24-1 with TRBJ1-3; D unresolved. This TCR derives from a male donor with ankylosing spondylitis or in good health (not recorded which). The sequencing input was blood, either unsorted or a sorted T cell fraction (not recorded which). This chain's CDR3 is CATSDLQARLSGNTIYF. Written as DNA, the CDR3 is TGTGCCACCAGTGATTTGCAGGCCAGGCTTTCTGGAAACACCATATATTTT.